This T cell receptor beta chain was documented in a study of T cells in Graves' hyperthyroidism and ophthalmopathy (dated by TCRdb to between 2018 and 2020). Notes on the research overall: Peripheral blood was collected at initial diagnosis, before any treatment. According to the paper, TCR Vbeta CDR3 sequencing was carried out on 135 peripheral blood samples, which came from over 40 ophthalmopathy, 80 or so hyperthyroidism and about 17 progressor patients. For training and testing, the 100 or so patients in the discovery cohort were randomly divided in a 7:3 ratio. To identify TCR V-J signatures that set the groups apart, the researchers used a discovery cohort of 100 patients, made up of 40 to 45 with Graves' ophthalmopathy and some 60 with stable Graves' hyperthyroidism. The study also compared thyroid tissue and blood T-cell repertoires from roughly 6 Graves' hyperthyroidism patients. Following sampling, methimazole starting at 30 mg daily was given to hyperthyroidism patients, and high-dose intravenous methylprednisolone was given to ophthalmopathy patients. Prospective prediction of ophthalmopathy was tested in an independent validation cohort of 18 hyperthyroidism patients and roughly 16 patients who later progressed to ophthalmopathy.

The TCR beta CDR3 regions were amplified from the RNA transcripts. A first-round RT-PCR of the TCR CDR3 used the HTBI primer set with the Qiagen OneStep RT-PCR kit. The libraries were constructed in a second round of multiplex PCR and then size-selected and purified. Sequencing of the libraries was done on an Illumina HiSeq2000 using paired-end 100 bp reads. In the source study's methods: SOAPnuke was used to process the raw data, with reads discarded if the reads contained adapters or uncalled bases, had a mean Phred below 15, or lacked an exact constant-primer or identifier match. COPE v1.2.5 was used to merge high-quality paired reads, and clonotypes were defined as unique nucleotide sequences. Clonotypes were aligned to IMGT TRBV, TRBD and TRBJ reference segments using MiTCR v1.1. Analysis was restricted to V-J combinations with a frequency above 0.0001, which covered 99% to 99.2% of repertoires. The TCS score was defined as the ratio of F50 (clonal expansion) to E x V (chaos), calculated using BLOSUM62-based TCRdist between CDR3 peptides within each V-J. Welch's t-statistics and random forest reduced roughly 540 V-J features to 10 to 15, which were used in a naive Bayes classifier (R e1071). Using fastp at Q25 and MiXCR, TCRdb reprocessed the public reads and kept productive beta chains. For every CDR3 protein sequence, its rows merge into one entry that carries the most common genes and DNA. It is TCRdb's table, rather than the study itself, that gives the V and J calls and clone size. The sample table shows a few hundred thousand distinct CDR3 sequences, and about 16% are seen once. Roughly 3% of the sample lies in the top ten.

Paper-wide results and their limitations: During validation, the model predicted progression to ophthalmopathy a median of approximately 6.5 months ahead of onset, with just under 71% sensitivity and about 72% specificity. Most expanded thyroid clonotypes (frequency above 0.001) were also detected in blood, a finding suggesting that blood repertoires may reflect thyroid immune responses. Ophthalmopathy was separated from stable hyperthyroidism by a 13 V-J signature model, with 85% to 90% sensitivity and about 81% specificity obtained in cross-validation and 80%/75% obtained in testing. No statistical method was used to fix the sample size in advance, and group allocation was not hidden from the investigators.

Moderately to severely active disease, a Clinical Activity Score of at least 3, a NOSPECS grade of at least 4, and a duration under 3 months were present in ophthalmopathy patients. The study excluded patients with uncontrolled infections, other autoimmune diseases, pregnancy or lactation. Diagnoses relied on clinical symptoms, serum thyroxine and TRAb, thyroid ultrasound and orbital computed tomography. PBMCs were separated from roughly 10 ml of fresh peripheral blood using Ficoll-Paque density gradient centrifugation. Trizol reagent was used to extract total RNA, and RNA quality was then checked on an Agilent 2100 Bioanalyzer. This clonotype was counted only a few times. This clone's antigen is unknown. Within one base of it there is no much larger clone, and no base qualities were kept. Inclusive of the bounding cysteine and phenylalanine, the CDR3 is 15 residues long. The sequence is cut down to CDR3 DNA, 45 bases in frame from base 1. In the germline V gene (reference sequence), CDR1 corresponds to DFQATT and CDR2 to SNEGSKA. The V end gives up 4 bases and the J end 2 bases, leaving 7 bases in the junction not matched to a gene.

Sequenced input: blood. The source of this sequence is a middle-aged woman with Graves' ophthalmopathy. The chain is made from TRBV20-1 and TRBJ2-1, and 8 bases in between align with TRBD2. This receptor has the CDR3 CSAKKAGDAYNEQFF. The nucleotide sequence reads TGCAGTGCTAAAAAAGCGGGAGATGCCTACAATGAGCAGTTCTTC.